Listed below are T cell receptor beta chains from one sample, sequenced in a study of read filtering for tumor transcriptome and immune sequencing. TCRdb itself ran the reads through MiXCR, one entry per CDR3 protein. The table shows approximately 40,000 distinct CDR3 sequences, with roughly 15% occurring only once. Sequenced: a population of CD138-negative cells sorted from bone marrow. All receptors derive from a donor aged 40 or over with multiple myeloma. The conserved cysteine and the conserved F or W are not part of the CDR3 here.

j_call v_call cdr3_aa
TRBJ2-6 TRBV12-3/TRBV12-4 ASSLSPGANVLT
TRBJ2-5 TRBV2 ASSRYGRETQY
TRBJ2-3 TRBV12-3/TRBV12-4 ASSLISGLSTDTQY
TRBJ1-1 TRBV20-1 SASGTGYEAF
TRBJ2-1 TRBV7-2 ASSSQPATALSYNEQF
TRBJ1-1 TRBV5-5 ASSSGSNTEAF
TRBJ1-1 TRBV20-1 SAERPGGVPEAF
TRBJ2-3 TRBV7-9 ASLQISTDTQY
TRBJ2-2 TRBV6-6 ASRIQANTRELF
TRBJ2-7 TRBV10-3 AISRTGDYEQY
TRBJ2-1 TRBV5-1 ASSWGGQTYNEQF
TRBJ1-1 TRBV15 ATSSGAGTEAF
TRBJ2-1 TRBV18 ASTFGTGTYNEQF
TRBJ1-5 TRBV6-5 ASSYREGSQAQH
TRBJ2-1 TRBV2 ASSRTERSYNEQF
TRBJ2-1 TRBV2 ASRKTSFSYNEQF
TRBJ1-1 TRBV14 ASSPTLRDTEAF
TRBJ1-1 TRBV20-1 SADRGINTEAF
TRBJ2-1 TRBV29-1 SVARQGDNEQF
TRBJ2-5 TRBV29-1 SARVAGAETQY
TRBJ1-1 TRBV4-1 ASSQESDVGREAF
TRBJ2-6 TRBV6-1 ASSAWGPPYSGANVLT
TRBJ2-7 TRBV5-5 ASSLQVPYEQY
TRBJ2-7 TRBV7-9 ASSLTMGQGSYEQY
TRBJ2-7 TRBV20-1 SASPHGRDFYEQY
TRBJ1-6 TRBV20-1 SARVGRFQSSPLH
TRBJ2-3 TRBV4-3 ASSQDFAGGQLKDTQY
TRBJ1-1 TRBV7-9 ASSLGTAEAF
TRBJ1-1 TRBV16 ASSPQGALDRAF
TRBJ1-1 TRBV28 ASRYRNTEAF
TRBJ2-6 TRBV6-2/TRBV6-3 ASSYGRSSGANVLT